This passage covers 11 T cell receptor beta chains from one sample sequenced in a study of blood T cells in healthy people across ages. Through a sample-barcoded 5' primer and a J-beta primer mix, a second PCR was run for roughly 7 to 12 cycles. TCRdb called the 5' RACE reads again in MiXCR, with one record for every CDR3 protein. Here the sample spans 720,000 or so distinct CDR3 sequences, 40% to 45% being singletons. Specimen: blood. The receptors originated from an older man in good health.

This chain uses TRBV15 with TRBJ2-2; D is unclear. Trimming pared 0 bases from V and 1 base from J, leaving 12 bases between. The CDR3 covers 17 residues. Germline loops: CDR1 LNHNV, CDR2 YYDKDF (reference sequence). The DNA for the CDR3 is TGTGCCACCAGCAGAGATCTTCCCGTCAGGAACACCGGGGAGCTGTTTTTT. Encoded protein: CATSRDLPVRNTGELFF.

CDR3 coding DNA: TGCGCCAGCAGCTTCGACGGAGGGAACACTGAAGCTTTCTTT. Translating it yields CASSFDGGNTEAFF. This rearrangement joins TRBV5-1 to TRBJ1-1, with D unclear. The ends were cut back, 2 bases at V and 1 base at J, with 9 bases in the middle. Germline V gene data show CDR1 as SGHRS and CDR2 as YFSETQ. This CDR3 contains 14 residues.

This clonotype was seen a handful of times. The rearrangement uses TRBV10-2 and TRBJ2-1; the match to TRBD2 covers 10 bases. Germline V CDR1 and CDR2: WSHSY, SAAADI. The V gene end was trimmed by 8 bases and the J gene end by 8 bases; junction bases not matched to a gene: 12. CDR3 length equals 15 residues. CDR3 sequence (DNA): TGCGCCAGCGGAGGACTAGCGGAGGGTCTCGATGAGCAGTTCTTC. This sequence encodes CASGGLAEGLDEQFF.

The chain carries TRBV6-2 or TRBV6-3 and TRBJ2-3, with 11 bases identical to TRBD2. Unmatched junction bases numbered 4, after V lost 1 base and J lost 4 bases. The CDR3 spans 16 residues. The germline gives CDR1 MNHEY, CDR2 SVGEGT. The CDR3 loop reads CASSYLRLAGSDTQYF. The CDR3, as DNA: TGTGCCAGCAGTTACTTGAGACTAGCGGGGTCAGATACGCAGTATTTT.

The V and J genes are TRBV9 and TRBJ1-6; D is uncertain. The CDR3 consists of 14 residues. With 3 bases removed from V and 5 bases from J, the gap between germline ends came to 9 bases. Germline values: CDR1 SGDLS, CDR2 YYNGEE. In DNA form, the CDR3 reads TGTGCCAGCAGCGCCCGGCGGGATAATTCACCCCTCCACTTT. Its translation: CASSARRDNSPLHF. The variable domain in full, completed from reference TRBV9 and TRBJ1-6, reads DSGVTQTPKHLITATGQRVTLRCSPRSGDLSVYWYQQSLDQGLQFLIQYYNGEERAKGNILERFSAQQFPDLHSELNLSSLELGDSALYFCASSARRDNSPLHFGNGTRLTVT.

A few counts support this clonotype. The V call is TRBV5-1, the J call TRBJ2-3; D gene ambiguous. Germline CDR1 SGHRS, CDR2 YFSETQ. The CDR3 consists of 9 residues. Trimming removed 6 bases from V and 6 bases from J, with 2 bases in between. In DNA, the CDR3 is TGCGCCAGCAAGGATACGCAGTATTTT. Its protein is CASKDTQYF.

This clonotype was seen only a few times. This rearrangement joins TRBV6-1 to TRBJ2-1; no reliable D call. From germline, CDR1 is MNHNS and CDR2 SASEGT. V was cut by 7 bases and J by 1 base, with 11 bases left in between. The CDR3 consists of 14 residues. In nucleotides, the CDR3 is TGTGCCAGCAAAAAAGACCGGTCCTACAATGAGCAGTTCTTC. It specifies CASKKDRSYNEQFF.

This clonotype has only a few counts. The CDR3 nucleotides are TGTGCCAGCAGCTTAGAAGCCCGGCAGCCCCAGCCCCAGCATTTT. It specifies CASSLEARQPQPQHF. The rearrangement links TRBV7-2 to TRBJ1-5; D remains ambiguous. The CDR3 contains 15 residues. Germline V CDR1 and CDR2: SGHTA, FQGNSA. V was pared by 1 base and J by 7 bases, with 14 bases between. Full variable domain (remainder filled in from reference TRBV7-2 and TRBJ1-5): GAGVSQSPSNKVTEKGKDVELRCDPISGHTALYWYRQSLGQGLEFLIYFQGNSAPDKSGLPSDRFSAERTGGSVSTLTIQRTQQEDSAVYLCASSLEARQPQPQHFGDGTRLSIL.

The sample holds a few counts of this clonotype. This rearrangement joins TRBV5-4 to TRBJ2-5; tentatively, D is TRBD1 (7 bases). V was clipped by 4 bases and J by 2 bases, with 12 bases between them. CDR3 length equals 14 residues. Germline CDR1 reads SGHNT; CDR2 reads YYREEE (reference sequence). DNA of the CDR3: TGTGCCAGCAGCGGGGGGACAGAGCAAGAGACCCAGTACTTC. This gives the protein CASSGGTEQETQYF.

This clonotype was recorded at least ten times. At one of its ends the junction is not consistent with the germline gene, which may arise from a read error. The chain uses TRBV7-8 and TRBJ2-5; weak D call: TRBD2 (6 bases). CDR1 and CDR2 (germline): SGHVS, FQNEAQ. The CDR3 is 13 residues long. The CDR3 nucleotides are TGCGCCAGCAGCTTGGGTCGGGGGGAGACCCAGTACTTC. This codes for CASSLGRGETQYF.

The chain employs TRBV6-1 and TRBJ2-1; D gene uncertain. The CDR3 contains 16 residues. Looked up from germline, CDR1 is MNHNS and CDR2 is SASEGT. V gave up 2 bases and J gave up 2 bases, with 13 bases separating them. CDR3 in amino acids: CASSERVGPTYNEQFF. The CDR3 DNA follows: TGTGCCAGCAGTGAAAGGGTGGGTCCAACCTACAATGAGCAGTTCTTC.